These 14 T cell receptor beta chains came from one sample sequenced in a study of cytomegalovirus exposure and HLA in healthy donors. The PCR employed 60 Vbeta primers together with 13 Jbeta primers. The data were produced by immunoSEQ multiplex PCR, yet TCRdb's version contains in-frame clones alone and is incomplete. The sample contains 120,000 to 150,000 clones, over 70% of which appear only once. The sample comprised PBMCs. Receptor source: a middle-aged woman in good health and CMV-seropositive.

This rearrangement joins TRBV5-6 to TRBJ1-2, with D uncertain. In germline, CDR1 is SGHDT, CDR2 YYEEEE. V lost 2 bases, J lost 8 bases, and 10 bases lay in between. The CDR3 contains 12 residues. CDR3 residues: CASSFGNSGYTF. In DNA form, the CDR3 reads TGTGCCAGCAGCTTCGGGAATTCGGGCTACACCTTC.

CDR3 loop: CASSPGLSGNTIYF. The CDR3 bases are TGTGCCAGCAGCCCAGGGCTCTCTGGAAACACCATATATTTT. The genes are TRBV2 and TRBJ1-3; a weak D match, TRBD1 (5 bases). This CDR3 is 14 amino acids long. The V gene's germline CDR1 is SNHLY and CDR2 FYNNEI. The V gene lost 6 bases and the J gene lost 0 bases, with 9 bases spanning the gap.

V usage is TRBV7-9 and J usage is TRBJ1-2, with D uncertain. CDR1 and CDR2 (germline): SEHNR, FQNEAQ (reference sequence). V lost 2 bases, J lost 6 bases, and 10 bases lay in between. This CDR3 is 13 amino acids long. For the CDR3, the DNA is TGTGCCAGCAGCTTATTGGCCGGGGATGGCTACACCTTC. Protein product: CASSLLAGDGYTF.

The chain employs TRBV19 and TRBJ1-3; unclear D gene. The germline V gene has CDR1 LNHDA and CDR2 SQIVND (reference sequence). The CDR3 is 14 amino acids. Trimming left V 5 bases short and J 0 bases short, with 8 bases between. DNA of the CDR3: TGTGCCAGTAGTGCCGAGGGCTCTGGAAACACCATATATTTT. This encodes CASSAEGSGNTIYF.

CDR3 DNA: TGTGCCAGCAGACCCAGCGGGGTTAGCACAGATACGCAGTATTTT. It specifies CASRPSGVSTDTQYF. This sequence joins TRBV2 and TRBJ2-3; TRBD2 aligns across 7 bases. Germline V gives CDR1 SNHLY, CDR2 FYNNEI. The V segment lost 6 bases and the J segment 0 bases; nucleotides outside the gene matches: 6. The CDR3 consists of 15 residues.

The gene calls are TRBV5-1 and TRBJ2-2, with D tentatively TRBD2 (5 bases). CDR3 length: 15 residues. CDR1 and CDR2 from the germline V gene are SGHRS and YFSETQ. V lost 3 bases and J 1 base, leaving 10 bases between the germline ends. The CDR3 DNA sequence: TGCGCCAGCAGCTCATCCGGGGTGAACACCGGGGAGCTGTTTTTT. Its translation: CASSSSGVNTGELFF. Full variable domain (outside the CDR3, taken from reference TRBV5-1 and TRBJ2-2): KAGVTQTPRYLIKTRGQQVTLSCSPISGHRSVSWYQQTPGQGLQFLFEYFSETQRNKGNFPGRFSGRQFSNSRSEMNVSTLELGDSALYLCASSSSGVNTGELFFGEGSRLTVL.

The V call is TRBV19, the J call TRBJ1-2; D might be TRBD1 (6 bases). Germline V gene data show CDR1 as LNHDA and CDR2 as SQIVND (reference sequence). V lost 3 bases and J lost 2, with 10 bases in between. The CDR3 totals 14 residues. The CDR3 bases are TGTGCCAGTAGTATTGGTAGGGGGAACTATGGCTACACCTTC. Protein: CASSIGRGNYGYTF.

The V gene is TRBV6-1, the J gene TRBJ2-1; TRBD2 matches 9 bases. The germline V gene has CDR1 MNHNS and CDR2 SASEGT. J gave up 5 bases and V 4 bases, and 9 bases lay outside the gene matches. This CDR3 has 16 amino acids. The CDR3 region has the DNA TGTGCCAGCAGTGCGTTCGCGGGGGGGGCGAACAATGAGCAGTTCTTC. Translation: CASSAFAGGANNEQFF.

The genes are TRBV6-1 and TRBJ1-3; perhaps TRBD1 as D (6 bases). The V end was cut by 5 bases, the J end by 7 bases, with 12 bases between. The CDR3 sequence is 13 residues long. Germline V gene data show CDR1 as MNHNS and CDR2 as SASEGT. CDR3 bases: TGTGCCAGCAGTCCCGGGAGGGGGAACACCATATATTTT. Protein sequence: CASSPGRGNTIYF.

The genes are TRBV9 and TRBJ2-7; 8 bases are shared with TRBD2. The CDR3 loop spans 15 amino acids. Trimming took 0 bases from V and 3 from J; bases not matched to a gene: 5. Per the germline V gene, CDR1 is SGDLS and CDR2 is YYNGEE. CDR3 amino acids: CASSVDAGGLYEQYF. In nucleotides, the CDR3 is TGTGCCAGCAGCGTAGACGCGGGGGGACTCTACGAGCAGTACTTC.

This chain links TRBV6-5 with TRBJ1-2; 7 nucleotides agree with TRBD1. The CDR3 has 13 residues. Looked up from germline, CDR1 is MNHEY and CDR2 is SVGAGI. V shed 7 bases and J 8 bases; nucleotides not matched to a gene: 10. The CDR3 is CASKVTGDLGYTF. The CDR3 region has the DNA TGTGCCAGCAAAGTAACAGGGGACTTGGGCTACACCTTC.

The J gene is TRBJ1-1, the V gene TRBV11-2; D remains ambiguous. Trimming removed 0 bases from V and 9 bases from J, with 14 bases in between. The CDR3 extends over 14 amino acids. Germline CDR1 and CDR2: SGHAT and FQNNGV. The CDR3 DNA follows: TGTGCCAGCAGCTTAGATAACGCCCGGGTAAAAGCTTTCTTT. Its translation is CASSLDNARVKAFF.

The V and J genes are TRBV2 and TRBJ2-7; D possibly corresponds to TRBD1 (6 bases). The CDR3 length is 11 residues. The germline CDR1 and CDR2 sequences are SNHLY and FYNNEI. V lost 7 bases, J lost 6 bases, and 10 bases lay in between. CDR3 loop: CASNRAVEQYF. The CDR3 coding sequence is TGTGCCAGCAACAGGGCCGTCGAGCAGTACTTC.

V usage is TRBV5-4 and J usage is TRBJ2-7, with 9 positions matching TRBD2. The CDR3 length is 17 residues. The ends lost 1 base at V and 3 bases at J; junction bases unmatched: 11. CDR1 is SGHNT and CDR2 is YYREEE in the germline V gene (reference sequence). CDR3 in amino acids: CASSLRGRTSAIYEQYF. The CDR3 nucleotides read TGTGCCAGCAGCTTGCGGGGACGGACTAGCGCCATCTACGAGCAGTACTTC.